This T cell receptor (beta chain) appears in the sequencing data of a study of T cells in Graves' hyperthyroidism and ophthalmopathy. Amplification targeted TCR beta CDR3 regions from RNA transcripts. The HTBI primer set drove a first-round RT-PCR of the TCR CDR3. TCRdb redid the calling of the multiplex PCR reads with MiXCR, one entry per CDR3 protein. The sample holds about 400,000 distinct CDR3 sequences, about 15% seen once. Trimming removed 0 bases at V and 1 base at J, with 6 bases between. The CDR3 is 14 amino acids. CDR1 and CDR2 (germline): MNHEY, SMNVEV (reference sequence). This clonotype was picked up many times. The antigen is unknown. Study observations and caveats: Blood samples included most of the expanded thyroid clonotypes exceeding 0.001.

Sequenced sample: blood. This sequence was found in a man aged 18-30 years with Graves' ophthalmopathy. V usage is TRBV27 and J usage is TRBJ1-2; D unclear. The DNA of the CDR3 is TGTGCCAGCAGTTTATCGAACAATAACTATGGCTACACCTTC. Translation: CASSLSNNNYGYTF.